The 21 T cell receptor beta chains listed next were all sequenced from one sample in a study of post-analysis software for immune sequencing data (dated by TCRdb to 2015 to 2017). What the work shows at the level of the full study, not this receptor alone: Patients showed significantly higher frequencies than controls for several TRBV segments, among them TRBV5-6, TRBV5-1 and TRBV20-1.

Receptors were amplified or captured by PCR. The instrument given in TCRdb is Illumina HiSeq 2500. To reduce PCR and sequencing biases, unique molecular identifiers were incorporated into the TCR beta cDNA libraries. Through fastp at Q25 and MiXCR, TCRdb rebuilt clones from the public reads, retaining in-frame beta chains. Duplicate CDR3 protein sequences are folded into a single record with the most common DNA and genes. For this sample there are roughly 800,000 distinct CDR3 sequences; about half appear just once. Jointly, the top ten make up over 4.5% of the sample. No antigen has been assigned to these receptors. Sequencing was performed on blood. These receptors came from a girl aged 10 to 17 with multiple sclerosis.

This rearrangement joins TRBV7-6 to TRBJ1-2; a weak D match, TRBD1 (6 bases). The CDR3 loop spans 18 amino acids. Looked up from germline, CDR1 is SGHVS and CDR2 is FNYEAQ. V dropped 2 bases and J dropped 1 base, with 20 bases sitting between them. CDR3 DNA sequence: TGTGCCAGCAGCTTACGAGGGCAGGGGCAACTACTTAACTATGGCTACACCTTC. The encoded protein is CASSLRGQGQLLNYGYTF.

This clonotype was recorded once. The rearrangement links TRBV11-2 to TRBJ2-1, with D unclear. The CDR3 is 16 residues long. Trimming cost V 6 bases and J 0 bases, with 15 bases left between them. From germline, CDR1 is SGHAT and CDR2 FQNNGV. The CDR3 protein is CASSMGPRNSYNEQFF. The CDR3 DNA reads as TGTGCCAGCAGTATGGGCCCTAGGAACTCCTACAATGAGCAGTTCTTC.

This clonotype was detected a few times. The chain links TRBV7-9 to TRBJ2-3; possibly TRBD1 for D (7 bases). V lost 4 bases and J lost 0, with 14 bases in between. This CDR3 has 16 residues. Germline CDR1 SEHNR, CDR2 FQNEAQ (reference sequence). The CDR3 DNA reads as TGTGCCAGCAGCTCATTGGCGGGACAGAGCACAGATACGCAGTATTTT. Translating gives CASSSLAGQSTDTQYF.

V and J are TRBV15 and TRBJ2-7; perhaps D is TRBD1 or TRBD2 (5 bases each). V was shortened by 1 base and J by 3 bases, with 19 bases between the two germline ends. This CDR3 contains 17 residues. Germline CDR1 and CDR2: LNHNV and YYDKDF (reference sequence). The CDR3 region has the DNA TGTGCCACCAGCAGAGCCGTCGGGGCGAAACCTAACTACGAGCAGTACTTC. Translation: CATSRAVGAKPNYEQYF.

This chain joins TRBV20-1 and TRBJ2-5; D gene ambiguous. Matching the DNA end better, TRBJ2-7 makes the J call doubtful. This CDR3 region has 13 residues. Germline V gene lookup returns CDR1 DFQATT and CDR2 SNEGSKA (reference sequence). CDR3 region: CSAEARPKGEQYF. The CDR3 nucleotides read TGCAGTGCTGAAGCCCGCCCGAAGGGCGAGCAGTACTTC.

The rearrangement links TRBV5-1 to TRBJ2-3; D uncertain. The CDR3 consists of 15 residues. V gave up 1 base and J gave up 1 base, with 10 bases separating them. CDR1 is SGHRS and CDR2 is YFSETQ in the germline V gene. The CDR3 coding sequence is TGCGCCAGCAGCTTGCGACGAAGAGGCACAGATACGCAGTATTTT. Its translation is CASSLRRRGTDTQYF.

The rearrangement uses TRBV14 and TRBJ2-1; 10 nucleotides agree with TRBD2. J gave up 7 bases and V 3 bases, and 24 bases lay outside the gene matches. The germline V gene has CDR1 SGHDN and CDR2 FVKESK. The CDR3 extends over 21 amino acids. In DNA, the CDR3 is TGTGCCAGCAGCCACGGGGGGCAGGGCCCATGGGCTAGCGGGAGTTATAATGAGCAGTTCTTC. Translated, it gives CASSHGGQGPWASGSYNEQFF.

This clonotype showed up just a few times. DNA of the CDR3: TGTGCCTGTACCGGGACAGGGGGCGTTACAGATACGCAGTATTTT. This sequence encodes CACTGTGGVTDTQYF. The chain employs TRBV30 and TRBJ2-3, with 12 positions matching TRBD1. This CDR3 is built from 15 residues. J gave up 3 bases and V 6 bases, and 7 bases lay outside the gene matches. Germline loops: CDR1 GTSNPN, CDR2 SVGIG (reference sequence).

The V call is TRBV7-2, the J call TRBJ2-1, with TRBD2 identical over 7 bases. There are 16 residues in the CDR3. Unmatched junction bases numbered 13, after V lost 4 bases and J lost 7 bases. Germline CDR1 reads SGHTA; CDR2 reads FQGNSA. This CDR3 reads CASSSTWGEGLNEQFF. CDR3 coding DNA: TGTGCCAGCAGCTCCACGTGGGGGGAGGGCCTGAATGAGCAGTTCTTC.

The V call is TRBV5-1, the J call TRBJ1-6, with TRBD1 matching over 8 bases. Germline CDR1 and CDR2: SGHRS and YFSETQ. With V trimmed by 1 base and J by 1 base, 16 bases remained unmatched. This CDR3 comprises 21 residues. The CDR3 region has the DNA TGCGCCAGCAGCTTGATGCCGAGACAGGGGAATTTAGGTTCCTATAATTCACCCCTCCACTTT. Residues: CASSLMPRQGNLGSYNSPLHF.

The CDR3 bases are TGCAGTGCTAATAGCGGGCAAGAGACCCAGTTCTTC. It is translated as CSANSGQETQFF. The chain employs TRBV20-1 and TRBJ2-1, with 7 nucleotides matching TRBD2. This CDR3 spans 12 amino acids. J lost 13 bases, V lost 4 bases, and 10 bases had no gene match. Per germline, CDR1 DFQATT and CDR2 SNEGSKA (reference sequence).

V usage is TRBV12-3 or TRBV12-4 and J usage is TRBJ1-2, with 9 bases matching TRBD1. V lost 5 bases and J lost 11; bases outside the gene matches: 9. The CDR3 is 13 amino acids. Here the CDR3 reads CASSGTGTGRYTF. The CDR3, as DNA: TGTGCCAGCAGTGGCACCGGGACAGGGCGATACACCTTC.

V usage is TRBV2 and J usage is TRBJ2-4; no reliable D call. The J call may be faulty, since TRBJ2-5 better matches the DNA end. Germline V gene data show CDR1 as SNHLY and CDR2 as FYNNEI. This CDR3 contains 11 residues. CDR3 nucleotides: TGTGCCAGCGGACCTATGGAGACCCAGTACTTC. This encodes CASGPMETQYF.

The chain joins TRBV7-2 to TRBJ2-5; 9 nucleotides align to TRBD1. With the DNA end fitting TRBJ2-7 better, the J assignment may be wrong. This CDR3 spans 13 amino acids. Germline CDR1 reads SGHTA; CDR2 reads FQGNSA. The CDR3 protein is CASKTGTGNEQYF. DNA of the CDR3: TGTGCCAGCAAGACCGGGACAGGGAACGAGCAGTACTTC.

The rearrangement links TRBV20-1 to TRBJ2-1; D perhaps matches TRBD1 (6 bases). The germline V gene has CDR1 DFQATT and CDR2 SNEGSKA (reference sequence). The CDR3 has 14 residues. Trimming removed 0 bases at V and 8 bases at J, with 14 bases between. The CDR3 bases are TGCAGTGCTAGAGACGGGACAAGGGGTTATGAGCAGTTCTTC. Protein product: CSARDGTRGYEQFF.

V gene TRBV15 combines with J gene TRBJ2-7; D uncertain. Germline-derived CDR1 and CDR2 are LNHNV and YYDKDF (reference sequence). The CDR3 is 15 amino acids. The V gene lost 3 bases and the J gene lost 0 bases, with 12 bases spanning the gap. The CDR3 DNA sequence: TGTGCCACCAGCAGTCGTTTGTGGCCCTCCTACGAGCAGTACTTC. Translating gives CATSSRLWPSYEQYF.

The V call is TRBV29-1, the J call TRBJ2-5; 8 bases align to TRBD2. Germline V lookup: CDR1 SQVTM, CDR2 ANQGSEA. There are 12 residues in the CDR3. The ends lost 7 bases at V and 5 bases at J; junction bases unmatched: 6. The CDR3 spells CSARTSYETQYF. The DNA of the CDR3 is TGCAGCGCCAGGACTAGCTATGAGACCCAGTACTTC.

CDR3 coding DNA: TGTGCCAGCAGTCCTCGGGGCAGGGGGTATTCACCCCTCCACTTT. This gives the protein CASSPRGRGYSPLHF. The chain combines TRBV12-3 or TRBV12-4 with TRBJ1-6, with 7 bases fitting TRBD1. The CDR3 totals 15 residues. V was clipped by 5 bases and J by 8 bases; unmatched bases: 9.

The chain uses TRBV29-1 and TRBJ1-4; possibly TRBD1 for D (5 bases). There are 14 residues in the CDR3. The V gene's germline CDR1 is SQVTM and CDR2 ANQGSEA. Trimming took 7 bases from V and 2 from J, leaving 14 bases between them. The CDR3, as DNA: TGCAGCGCCCTCCGGGGGTCGACTAATGAAAAACTGTTTTTT. Its translation is CSALRGSTNEKLFF. The whole variable domain, filled in from reference TRBV29-1 and TRBJ1-4, reads SAVISQKPSRDICQRGTSLTIQCQVDSQVTMMFWYRQQPGQSLTLIATANQGSEATYESGFVIDKFPISRPNLTFSTLTVSNMSPEDSSIYLCSALRGSTNEKLFFGSGTQLSVL.

This clonotype has only a few counts. The chain recombines TRBV4-3 with TRBJ2-1; D gene unclear. V lost 4 bases, J lost 5 bases, and 15 bases lay in between. Germline V gives CDR1 LGHNA, CDR2 YSLEER. The CDR3 spans 15 residues. The CDR3 sequence is CASSRSLVGNNEQFF. The CDR3 DNA reads as TGCGCCAGCAGCCGGTCCTTAGTAGGAAACAATGAGCAGTTCTTC.

This clonotype turned up a few times. The chain uses TRBV12-3 or TRBV12-4 and TRBJ2-1; D is uncertain. V lost 3 bases and J 4 bases, leaving 13 bases between the germline ends. The CDR3 spans 15 residues. The CDR3: CASSFGEFIYNEQFF. The CDR3 DNA reads as TGTGCCAGCAGTTTCGGAGAGTTTATTTACAATGAGCAGTTCTTC.